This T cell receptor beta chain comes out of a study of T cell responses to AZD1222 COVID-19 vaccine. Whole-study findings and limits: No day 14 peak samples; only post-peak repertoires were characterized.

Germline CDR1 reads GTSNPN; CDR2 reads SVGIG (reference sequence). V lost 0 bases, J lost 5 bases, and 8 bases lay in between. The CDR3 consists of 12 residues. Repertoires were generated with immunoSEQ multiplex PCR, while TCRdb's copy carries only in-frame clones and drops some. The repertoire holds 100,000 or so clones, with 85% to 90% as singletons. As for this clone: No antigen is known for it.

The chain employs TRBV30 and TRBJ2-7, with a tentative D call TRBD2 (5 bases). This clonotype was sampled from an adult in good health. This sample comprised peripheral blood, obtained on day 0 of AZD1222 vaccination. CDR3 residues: CAWSVGANEQYF. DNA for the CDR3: TGTGCCTGGAGTGTGGGAGCGAACGAGCAGTACTTC.